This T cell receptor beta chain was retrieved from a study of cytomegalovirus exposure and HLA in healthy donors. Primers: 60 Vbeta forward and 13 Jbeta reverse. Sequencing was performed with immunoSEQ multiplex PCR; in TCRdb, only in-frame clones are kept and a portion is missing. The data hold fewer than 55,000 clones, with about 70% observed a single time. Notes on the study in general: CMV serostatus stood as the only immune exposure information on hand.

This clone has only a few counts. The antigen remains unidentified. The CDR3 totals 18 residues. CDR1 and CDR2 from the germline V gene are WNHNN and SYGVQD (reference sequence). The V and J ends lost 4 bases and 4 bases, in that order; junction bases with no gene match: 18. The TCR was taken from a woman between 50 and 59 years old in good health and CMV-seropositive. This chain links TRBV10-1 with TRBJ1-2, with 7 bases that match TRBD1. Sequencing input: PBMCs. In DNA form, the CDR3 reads TGCGCCAGCAGTGGGGTCGGTATTAAGACAGGGTTTAGCTATGGCTACACCTTC. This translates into CASSGVGIKTGFSYGYTF.